This is a list of T cell receptor beta chains from one sample in a study of OX40 agonist ivuxolimab in advanced cancers. This table comes from immunoSEQ multiplex PCR, and its TCRdb copy is limited to in-frame clones, with some not included. The data contain roughly 80,000 clones, 85% of them seen just once; the ten biggest clones take up approximately 2.2%. The sequenced sample was CD4+ or CD8+ T cells sorted from blood, obtained in a trial of the OX40 agonist ivuxolimab. Every receptor here comes from an adult with an advanced solid tumor such as melanoma, head and neck, liver or kidney cancer. The CDR3 runs from the conserved cysteine through the conserved F or W. Each record gives: V gene, clone size, CDR3 length, J gene, D gene, CDR3 protein, CDR3 DNA. The D gene is left open where the match is weak. Clone size is stated in some rows and not others, as once, few, many or a class when expanded.

V gene: TRBV7-9; clone size: -; CDR3 length: 13; J gene: TRBJ2-3; D gene: -; CDR3 protein: CASSRAYTDTQYF; CDR3 DNA: TGTGCCAGCAGCCGGGCCTACACAGATACGCAGTATTTT
V gene: TRBV4-1; clone size: few; CDR3 length: 19; J gene: TRBJ1-4; D gene: -; CDR3 protein: CASSQEVSAYLAVSEKLFF; CDR3 DNA: TGCGCCAGCAGCCAAGAAGTTTCAGCATATTTGGCGGTATCCGAAAAACTGTTTTTT
V gene: TRBV5-4; clone size: -; CDR3 length: 15; J gene: TRBJ2-4; D gene: TRBD2; CDR3 protein: CASSLGSGTKNIQYF; CDR3 DNA: TGTGCCAGCAGCTTGGGGAGCGGGACCAAAAACATTCAGTACTTC
V gene: TRBV7-6; clone size: -; CDR3 length: 14; J gene: TRBJ2-3; D gene: -; CDR3 protein: CASSLVSGSDTQYF; CDR3 DNA: TGTGCCAGCAGCTTAGTTTCGGGATCGGATACGCAGTATTTT
V gene: TRBV4-1; clone size: -; CDR3 length: 15; J gene: TRBJ2-7; D gene: TRBD2; CDR3 protein: CASSQSLAGISEQYF; CDR3 DNA: TGCGCCAGCAGCCAGTCCCTAGCGGGAATAAGCGAGCAGTACTTC
V gene: TRBV28; clone size: -; CDR3 length: 13; J gene: TRBJ2-1; D gene: TRBD1; CDR3 protein: CASSIQGMGEQFF; CDR3 DNA: TGTGCCAGCAGTATACAGGGGATGGGTGAGCAGTTCTTC
V gene: TRBV7-3; clone size: -; CDR3 length: 14; J gene: TRBJ1-1; D gene: TRBD1; CDR3 protein: CASSLQGAGTEAFF; CDR3 DNA: TGTGCCAGCAGCCTACAGGGGGCTGGCACTGAAGCTTTCTTT
V gene: TRBV19; clone size: few; CDR3 length: 17; J gene: TRBJ2-2; D gene: TRBD2; CDR3 protein: CASSIEAGVANTGELFF; CDR3 DNA: TGTGCCAGTAGTATAGAGGCGGGGGTTGCGAACACCGGGGAGCTGTTTTTT
V gene: TRBV10-3; clone size: -; CDR3 length: 13; J gene: TRBJ2-5; D gene: TRBD1; CDR3 protein: CAIRTGVQETQYF; CDR3 DNA: TGTGCCATCAGGACAGGGGTCCAAGAGACCCAGTACTTC
V gene: TRBV5-1; clone size: -; CDR3 length: 14; J gene: TRBJ2-5; D gene: TRBD2; CDR3 protein: CASSLSGIQETQYF; CDR3 DNA: TGCGCCAGCAGCTTAAGCGGGATCCAAGAGACCCAGTACTTC
V gene: TRBV6-1; clone size: -; CDR3 length: 15; J gene: TRBJ1-3; D gene: TRBD1; CDR3 protein: CASKNRGSAGNTIYF; CDR3 DNA: TGTGCCAGCAAAAACAGGGGAAGCGCTGGAAACACCATATATTTT
V gene: TRBV7-9; clone size: -; CDR3 length: 14; J gene: TRBJ1-5; D gene: TRBD1; CDR3 protein: CASSLGQGNQPQHF; CDR3 DNA: TGTGCCAGCAGCTTAGGACAGGGTAATCAGCCCCAGCATTTT
V gene: TRBV7-3; clone size: once; CDR3 length: 15; J gene: TRBJ2-6; D gene: -; CDR3 protein: CASSLRETGANVLTF; CDR3 DNA: TGTGCCAGCAGCCTAAGGGAGACTGGGGCCAACGTCCTGACTTTC
V gene: TRBV19; clone size: -; CDR3 length: 14; J gene: TRBJ2-3; D gene: TRBD2; CDR3 protein: CASRTSGSLDTQYF; CDR3 DNA: TGTGCCAGTAGGACTAGCGGGTCTTTAGATACGCAGTATTTT
V gene: TRBV7-6; clone size: -; CDR3 length: 14; J gene: TRBJ2-7; D gene: TRBD1; CDR3 protein: CASSRGQGAHEQYF; CDR3 DNA: TGTGCCAGCAGCCGCGGACAGGGGGCTCACGAGCAGTACTTC
V gene: TRBV9; clone size: -; CDR3 length: 14; J gene: TRBJ2-7; D gene: TRBD1; CDR3 protein: CASSPSGQGYEQYF; CDR3 DNA: TGTGCCAGCAGCCCTTCGGGACAGGGCTACGAGCAGTACTTC
V gene: TRBV28; clone size: -; CDR3 length: 13; J gene: TRBJ1-5; D gene: -; CDR3 protein: CASSLQGSQPQHF; CDR3 DNA: TGTGCCAGCAGTTTACAGGGGAGTCAGCCCCAGCATTTT
V gene: TRBV6-5; clone size: -; CDR3 length: 14; J gene: TRBJ2-2; D gene: -; CDR3 protein: CASVLTPNTGELFF; CDR3 DNA: TGTGCCAGCGTATTGACACCAAACACCGGGGAGCTGTTTTTT
V gene: TRBV11-2; clone size: -; CDR3 length: 11; J gene: TRBJ1-1; D gene: -; CDR3 protein: CASSFGTEAFF; CDR3 DNA: TGTGCCAGCAGCTTCGGCACTGAAGCTTTCTTT
V gene: TRBV6-6; clone size: -; CDR3 length: 11; J gene: TRBJ2-5; D gene: -; CDR3 protein: CASSFQETQYF; CDR3 DNA: TGTGCCAGCAGTTTCCAAGAGACCCAGTACTTC
V gene: TRBV6-5; clone size: -; CDR3 length: 14; J gene: TRBJ2-7; D gene: TRBD2; CDR3 protein: CASSHRTSSYEQYF; CDR3 DNA: TGTGCCAGCAGTCACAGGACTAGTTCCTACGAGCAGTACTTC
V gene: TRBV5-4; clone size: -; CDR3 length: 14; J gene: TRBJ1-1; D gene: -; CDR3 protein: CASSTGQTNTEAFF; CDR3 DNA: TGTGCCAGCAGCACCGGACAGACAAACACTGAAGCTTTCTTT
V gene: TRBV28; clone size: -; CDR3 length: 13; J gene: TRBJ1-4; D gene: -; CDR3 protein: CAGSTALNEKLFF; CDR3 DNA: TGTGCCGGATCGACAGCACTTAATGAAAAACTGTTTTTT
V gene: TRBV7-9; clone size: -; CDR3 length: 17; J gene: TRBJ2-7; D gene: TRBD2; CDR3 protein: CASSLQTSGGVYYEQYF; CDR3 DNA: TGTGCCAGCAGCTTGCAGACTAGCGGAGGGGTTTACTACGAGCAGTACTTC
V gene: TRBV5-5; clone size: few; CDR3 length: 13; J gene: TRBJ1-6; D gene: TRBD1; CDR3 protein: CASSFPDRAGYTF; CDR3 DNA: TGTGCCAGCAGCTTCCCGGACAGGGCAGGGTATACGTTT
V gene: TRBV4-1; clone size: -; CDR3 length: 16; J gene: TRBJ2-5; D gene: TRBD2; CDR3 protein: CASSHLSGGSLWTQYF; CDR3 DNA: TGCGCCAGCAGCCATCTAAGCGGGGGGTCCCTTTGGACCCAGTACTTC
V gene: TRBV9; clone size: -; CDR3 length: 16; J gene: TRBJ2-3; D gene: TRBD2; CDR3 protein: CASSGQGGRRTDTQYF; CDR3 DNA: TGTGCCAGCAGTGGCCAGGGAGGGCGAAGGACAGATACGCAGTATTTT
V gene: TRBV2; clone size: -; CDR3 length: 15; J gene: TRBJ2-3; D gene: TRBD1; CDR3 protein: CASSKGALSTDTQYF; CDR3 DNA: TGTGCCAGCAGTAAGGGGGCGCTAAGCACAGATACGCAGTATTTT